These 17 T cell receptor beta chains were sequenced from one sample in a study of blood T cell repertoires in COVID-19. Sequenced by immunoSEQ multiplex PCR; TCRdb stores in-frame clones only, minus some. This sample has 250,000 to 350,000 clones, with approximately 86% found just once. The sample comprised peripheral blood. The receptors originated from a woman in her 50s who had recovered from COVID-19.

The chain has TRBV24-1 and TRBJ2-3; D remains unclear. Germline loops: CDR1 KGHDR, CDR2 SFDVKD. The CDR3 extends over 13 amino acids. CDR3 DNA: TGTGCTGCCGGGTCGTCGGGCACAGATACGCAGTATTTT. This encodes CAAGSSGTDTQYF.

This clone was seen a handful of times. The chain joins TRBV30 to TRBJ1-2; TRBD1 matches at 7 bases. The CDR3 runs to 15 residues. V lost 2 bases to trimming and J lost 4 bases; unmatched junction nucleotides: 10. The germline gives CDR1 GTSNPN, CDR2 SVGIG (reference sequence). CDR3 sequence reads: CAWSLPGQIFYGYTF. DNA of the CDR3: TGTGCCTGGAGTCTCCCGGGACAGATCTTCTATGGCTACACCTTC. The whole variable domain, remainder taken from reference TRBV30 and TRBJ1-2, is SQTIHQWPATLVQPVGSPLSLECTVEGTSNPNLYWYRQAAGRGLQLLFYSVGIGQISSEVPQNLSASRPQDRQFILSSKKLLLSDSGFYLCAWSLPGQIFYGYTFGSGTRLTVV.

The chain is built from TRBV19 and TRBJ1-1; 9 bases fit TRBD1. Germline V gene data show CDR1 as LNHDA and CDR2 as SQIVND (reference sequence). Germline trimming cut 7 bases from V and 0 bases from J; bases unmatched to any gene: 6. The CDR3 loop spans 15 amino acids. CDR3 protein: CASKRTGVMNTEAFF. CDR3 sequence (DNA): TGTGCCAGTAAACGGACAGGGGTCATGAACACTGAAGCTTTCTTT.

The J gene is TRBJ2-7, the V gene TRBV11-3; TRBD1 aligns across 8 bases. V lost 9 bases to trimming and J lost 0 bases; unmatched junction nucleotides: 10. The germline V gene encodes CDR1 SGHNT and CDR2 YENEEA. The CDR3 loop spans 15 amino acids. CDR3 nucleotides: TGTGCCAGGACACCGGGACAGGACTTCTCCTACGAGCAGTACTTC. Translating it yields CARTPGQDFSYEQYF.

This rearrangement joins TRBV18 to TRBJ2-5, with D possibly TRBD2 on 6 matching bases. Germline CDR1 reads KGHSH; CDR2 reads LQKENI. Deletions cut 3 bases from V and 5 bases from J, with 22 bases between. CDR3 length: 17 residues. This chain's CDR3 is CASSPQWGWDSGETQYF. CDR3 DNA: TGTGCCAGCTCACCTCAGTGGGGCTGGGACTCCGGGGAGACCCAGTACTTC.

The chain joins TRBV30 to TRBJ1-1; D is undetermined. The CDR3 length is 10 residues. Germline values: CDR1 GTSNPN, CDR2 SVGIG (reference sequence). CDR3 protein: CARGDTEAFF. In nucleotides, the CDR3 is TGTGCTCGCGGGGACACTGAAGCTTTCTTT.

This clone was observed a handful of times. The rearrangement links TRBV19 to TRBJ1-1; D uncertain. CDR1 is LNHDA, CDR2 SQIVND, per germline (reference sequence). CDR3 length: 11 residues. Trimming removed 7 bases at V and 3 bases at J, with 6 bases between. In DNA form, the CDR3 reads TGTGCCAGTAAGAGGGACACTGAAGCTTTCTTT. Encoded protein: CASKRDTEAFF.

This chain uses TRBV7-2 with TRBJ2-5, with 7 bases lining up with TRBD2. V was clipped by 5 bases and J by 5 bases; unmatched bases: 11. This CDR3 is built from 15 residues. Germline V gene sequence: CDR1 SGHTA, CDR2 FQGNSA. CDR3 region: CASSAPGTGRETQYF. CDR3 coding DNA: TGTGCCAGCAGCGCACCAGGGACCGGGAGGGAGACCCAGTACTTC.

The CDR3 loop is CASSWPGQVTGELFF. The CDR3 bases are TGTGCCAGCAGCTGGCCGGGACAGGTCACCGGGGAGCTGTTTTTT. The chain couples TRBV5-6 to TRBJ2-2, with 8 positions matching TRBD1. The CDR3 length is 15 residues. CDR1 SGHDT and CDR2 YYEEEE come from the germline V gene. Trimming at V came to 3 bases and at J to 4 bases, leaving 5 bases not matched to a gene. Full variable domain (missing parts from reference TRBV5-6 and TRBJ2-2): DAGVTQSPTHLIKTRGQQVTLRCSPKSGHDTVSWYQQALGQGPQFIFQYYEEEERQRGNFPDRFSGHQFPNYSSELNVNALLLGDSALYLCASSWPGQVTGELFFGEGSRLTVL.

The chain carries TRBV7-6 and TRBJ1-2; 8 bases line up with TRBD1. V was clipped by 0 bases and J by 0 bases; unmatched bases: 0. Germline V gene lookup returns CDR1 SGHVS and CDR2 FNYEAQ. This CDR3 comprises 15 residues. This chain's CDR3 is CASSLATGANYGYTF. CDR3 sequence (DNA): TGTGCCAGCAGCTTAGCGACAGGGGCTAACTATGGCTACACCTTC.

This rearrangement joins TRBV6-6 to TRBJ1-3; 10 bases agree with TRBD1. V lost 5 bases to trimming and J lost 0 bases; unmatched junction nucleotides: 22. Germline V gene data show CDR1 as MNHNY and CDR2 as SVGAGI (reference sequence). The CDR3 runs to 22 residues. The CDR3 sequence: CASSRPSTGQGSTTYSGNTIYF. The DNA of the CDR3 is TGTGCCAGCAGTCGCCCATCGACGGGACAGGGGTCAACAACCTACTCTGGAAACACCATATATTTT.

This chain connects TRBV6-2 or TRBV6-3 to TRBJ1-1; TRBD1 is a possible D gene (6 bases). Trimming shortened V by 2 bases and J by 0 bases, and 16 bases separated the two germline ends. The CDR3 contains 17 residues. The germline V gene encodes CDR1 MNHEY and CDR2 SVGEGT. The CDR3: CASSYAAYRAMNTEAFF. In nucleotides, the CDR3 is TGTGCCAGCAGTTACGCCGCGTACAGGGCCATGAACACTGAAGCTTTCTTT.

The chain employs TRBV14 and TRBJ2-7; 8 bases map to TRBD2. The V and J ends lost 0 bases and 2 bases, in that order; junction bases with no gene match: 6. The germline CDR1 and CDR2 sequences are SGHDN and FVKESK. This CDR3 comprises 16 residues. The CDR3: CASSQEASGYPYEQYF. In DNA, the CDR3 is TGTGCCAGCAGCCAAGAGGCTAGCGGGTACCCCTACGAGCAGTACTTC.

The CDR3 sequence is CASSYGTSGRNEQFF. CDR3 bases: TGTGCCAGTAGCTACGGGACTAGCGGGAGAAATGAGCAGTTCTTC. This chain links TRBV19 with TRBJ2-1; 14 bases fit TRBD2. The CDR3 consists of 15 residues. Unmatched junction bases numbered 5, after V lost 6 bases and J lost 7 bases. Germline CDR1 reads LNHDA; CDR2 reads SQIVND (reference sequence).

The V gene is TRBV25-1, the J gene TRBJ2-2; 8 nucleotides line up with TRBD1. CDR3 length: 14 residues. The ends lost 9 bases at V and 1 base at J; junction bases unmatched: 4. Germline V gene sequence: CDR1 MGHDK, CDR2 SYGVNS. CDR3 loop: CASTGTGNTGELFF. Written as DNA, the CDR3 is TGTGCCAGTACCGGGACAGGGAACACCGGGGAGCTGTTTTTT.

The CDR3 DNA follows: TGTGCCAGCAGACCTCCGGGAGTTTCGGCGCAGTATTTT. Translation: CASRPPGVSAQYF. The rearrangement uses TRBV12-3 or TRBV12-4 and TRBJ2-3; TRBD2 might be the D (6 bases). The CDR3 is 13 residues long. V dropped 6 bases and J dropped 10 bases, with 17 bases sitting between them.

The V call is TRBV7-8, the J call TRBJ2-5, with a tentative D call TRBD2 (5 bases). This CDR3 is built from 15 residues. CDR1 is SGHVS, CDR2 FQNEAQ, per germline. The V gene lost 2 bases and the J gene lost 5 bases, with 15 bases spanning the gap. The CDR3, as DNA: TGTGCCAGCAGCTTAAAGATGCAGCGGCGGGAGACCCAGTACTTC. It translates to CASSLKMQRRETQYF.